This T cell receptor (beta chain) was documented in a study of blood T cell repertoires in COVID-19. The overall study: Both acute and convalescent COVID-19 samples were obtained from the United States, Italy and Spain. PBMCs, B-cell-depleted T cells, or T cells were the source of the cDNA or gDNA that made up the material.

The CDR3 runs to 13 residues. CDR1 SNHLY and CDR2 FYNNEI come from the germline V gene. V lost 3 bases and J lost 2, with 8 bases in between. Original processing notes: Estimation of nucleated cell counts relied on the amplification of reference gene primers. Measured with immunoSEQ multiplex PCR; TCRdb has only the in-frame clones, and not every one. V, J and clone size are those of that table, while D and trimming were read from the DNA. The data show more than 200,000 clones, around 90% seen once. The chain recombines TRBV2 with TRBJ2-7, with D perhaps TRBD1 (5 bases). Specimen: peripheral blood. The source is a man aged 70-80 years with acute or convalescent COVID-19. CDR3 protein: CASSDRATYEQYF. The CDR3 DNA follows: TGTGCCAGCAGTGACAGGGCTACCTACGAGCAGTACTTC.